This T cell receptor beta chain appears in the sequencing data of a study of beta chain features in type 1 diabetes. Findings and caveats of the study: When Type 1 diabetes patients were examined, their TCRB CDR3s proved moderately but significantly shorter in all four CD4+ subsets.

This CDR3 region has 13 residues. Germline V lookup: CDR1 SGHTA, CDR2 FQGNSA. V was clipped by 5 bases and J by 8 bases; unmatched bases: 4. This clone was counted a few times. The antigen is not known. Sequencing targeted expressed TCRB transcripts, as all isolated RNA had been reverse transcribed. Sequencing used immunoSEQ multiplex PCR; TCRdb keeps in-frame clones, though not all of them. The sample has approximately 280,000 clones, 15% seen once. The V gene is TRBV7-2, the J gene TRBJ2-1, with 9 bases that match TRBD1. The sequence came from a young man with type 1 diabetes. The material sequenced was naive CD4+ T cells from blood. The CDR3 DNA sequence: TGTGCCAGCAGCGCGGACAGGGGCCATGAGCAGTTCTTC. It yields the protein CASSADRGHEQFF.